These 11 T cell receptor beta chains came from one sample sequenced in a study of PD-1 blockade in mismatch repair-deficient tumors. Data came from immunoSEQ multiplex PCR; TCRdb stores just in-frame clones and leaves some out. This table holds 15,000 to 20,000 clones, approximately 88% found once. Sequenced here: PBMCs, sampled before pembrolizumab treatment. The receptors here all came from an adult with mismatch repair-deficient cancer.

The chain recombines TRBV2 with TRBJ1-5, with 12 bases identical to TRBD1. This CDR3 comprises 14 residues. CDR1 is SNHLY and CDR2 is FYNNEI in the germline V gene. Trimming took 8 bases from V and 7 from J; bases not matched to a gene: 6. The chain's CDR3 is CASGGQGADQPQHF. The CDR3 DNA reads TGTGCCAGCGGGGGACAGGGGGCGGACCAGCCCCAGCATTTT.

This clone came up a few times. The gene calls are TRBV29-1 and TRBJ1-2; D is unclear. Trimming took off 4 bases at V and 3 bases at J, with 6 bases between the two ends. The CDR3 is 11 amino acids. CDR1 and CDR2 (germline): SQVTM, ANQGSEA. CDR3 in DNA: TGCAGCGTTGTCGGCCACTATGGCTACACCTTC. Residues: CSVVGHYGYTF. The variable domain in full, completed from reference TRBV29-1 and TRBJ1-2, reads SAVISQKPSRDICQRGTSLTIQCQVDSQVTMMFWYRQQPGQSLTLIATANQGSEATYESGFVIDKFPISRPNLTFSTLTVSNMSPEDSSIYLCSVVGHYGYTFGSGTRLTVV.

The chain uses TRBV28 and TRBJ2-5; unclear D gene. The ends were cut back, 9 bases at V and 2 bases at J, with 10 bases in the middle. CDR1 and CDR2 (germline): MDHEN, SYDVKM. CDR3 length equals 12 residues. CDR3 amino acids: CASFGSQETQYF. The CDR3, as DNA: TGTGCCAGTTTCGGGTCACAAGAGACCCAGTACTTC.

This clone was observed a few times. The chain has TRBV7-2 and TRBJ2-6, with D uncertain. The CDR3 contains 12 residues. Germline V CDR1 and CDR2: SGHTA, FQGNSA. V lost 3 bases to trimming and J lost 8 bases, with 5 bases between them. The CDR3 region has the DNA TGTGCCAGCAGCTTTGACCCCAACGTCCTGACTTTC. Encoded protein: CASSFDPNVLTF.

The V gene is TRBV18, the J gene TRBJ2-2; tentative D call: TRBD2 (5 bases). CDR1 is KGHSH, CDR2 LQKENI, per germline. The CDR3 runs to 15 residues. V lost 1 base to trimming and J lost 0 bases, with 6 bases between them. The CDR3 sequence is CASSPRETNTGELFF. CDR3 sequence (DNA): TGTGCCAGCTCACCACGGGAGACGAACACCGGGGAGCTGTTTTTT.

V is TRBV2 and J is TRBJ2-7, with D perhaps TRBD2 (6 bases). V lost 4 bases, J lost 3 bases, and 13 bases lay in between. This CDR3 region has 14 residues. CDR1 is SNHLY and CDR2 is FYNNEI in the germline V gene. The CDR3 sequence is CASSATGVYYEQYF. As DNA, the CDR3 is TGTGCCAGCAGTGCAACGGGAGTGTACTACGAGCAGTACTTC.

The CDR3 loop reads CASSRGPPVGEQYF. The CDR3 DNA reads as TGCGCCAGCAGCCGAGGCCCTCCGGTGGGCGAGCAGTACTTC. This chain connects TRBV4-1 to TRBJ2-7, with D uncertain. In germline, CDR1 is MGHRA, CDR2 YSYEKL. V lost 4 bases to trimming and J lost 6 bases, with 16 bases between them. The CDR3 totals 14 residues.

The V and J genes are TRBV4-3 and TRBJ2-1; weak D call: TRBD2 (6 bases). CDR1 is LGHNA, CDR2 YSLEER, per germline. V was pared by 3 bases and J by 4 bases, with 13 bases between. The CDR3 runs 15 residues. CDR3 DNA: TGCGCCAGCAGCCACCTATCCGCGGGGTACAATGAGCAGTTCTTC. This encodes CASSHLSAGYNEQFF.

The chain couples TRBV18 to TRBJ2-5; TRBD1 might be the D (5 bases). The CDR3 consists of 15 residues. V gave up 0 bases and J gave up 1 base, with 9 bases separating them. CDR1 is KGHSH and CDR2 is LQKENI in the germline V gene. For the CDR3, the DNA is TGTGCCAGCTCACCACCAATAGGGGCCCAAGAGACCCAGTACTTC. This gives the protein CASSPPIGAQETQYF. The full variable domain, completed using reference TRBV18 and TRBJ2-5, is NAGVMQNPRHLVRRRGQEARLRCSPMKGHSHVYWYRQLPEEGLKFMVYLQKENIIDESGMPKERFSAEFPKEGPSILRIQQVVRGDSAAYFCASSPPIGAQETQYFGPGTRLLVL.

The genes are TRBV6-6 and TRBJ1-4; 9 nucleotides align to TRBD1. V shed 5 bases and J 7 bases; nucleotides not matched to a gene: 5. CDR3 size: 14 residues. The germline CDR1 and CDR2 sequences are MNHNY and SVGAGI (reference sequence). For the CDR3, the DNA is TGTGCCAGCAGTCTGGACAGGGGAGGTGAAAAACTGTTTTTT. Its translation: CASSLDRGGEKLFF.

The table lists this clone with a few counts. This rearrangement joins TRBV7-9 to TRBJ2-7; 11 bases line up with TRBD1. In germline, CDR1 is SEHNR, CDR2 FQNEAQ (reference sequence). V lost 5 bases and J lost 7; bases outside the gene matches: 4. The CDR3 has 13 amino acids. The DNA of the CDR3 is TGTGCCAGCAGCCCGGGACAGGGGGGTGAGCAGTACTTC. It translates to CASSPGQGGEQYF.